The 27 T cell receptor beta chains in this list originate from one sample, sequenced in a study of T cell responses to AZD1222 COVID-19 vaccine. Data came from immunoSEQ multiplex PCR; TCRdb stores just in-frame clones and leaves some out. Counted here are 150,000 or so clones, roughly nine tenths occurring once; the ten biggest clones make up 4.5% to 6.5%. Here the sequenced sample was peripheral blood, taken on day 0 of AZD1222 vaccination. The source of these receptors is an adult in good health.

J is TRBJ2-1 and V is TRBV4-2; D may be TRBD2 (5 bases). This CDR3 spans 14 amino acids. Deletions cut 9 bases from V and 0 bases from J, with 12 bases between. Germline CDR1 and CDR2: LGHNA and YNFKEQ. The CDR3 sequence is CASHKGSSYNEQFF. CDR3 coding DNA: TGTGCCAGTCACAAAGGGAGCTCCTACAATGAGCAGTTCTTC.

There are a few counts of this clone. The CDR3 coding sequence is TGTGCCAGCAGTTCCAGGGTAGGCTATGGCTACACCTTC. Amino acids: CASSSRVGYGYTF. The V gene is TRBV28, the J gene TRBJ1-2; TRBD1 is a possible D gene (5 bases). Germline assignment: CDR1 MDHEN and CDR2 SYDVKM. V was shortened by 4 bases and J by 4 bases, with 10 bases between the two germline ends. The CDR3 spans 13 residues.

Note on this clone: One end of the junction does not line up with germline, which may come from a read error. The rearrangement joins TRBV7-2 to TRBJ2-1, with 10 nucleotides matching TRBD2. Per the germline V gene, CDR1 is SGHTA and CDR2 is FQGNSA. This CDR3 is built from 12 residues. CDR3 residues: CASSLGTSGSVF. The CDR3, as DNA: TGTGCCAGCAGCTTAGGGACTAGCGGCTCGGTCTTC.

CDR3 protein: CASSLAGQGGLYGYTF. CDR3 DNA sequence: TGTGCCAGCAGTTTGGCAGGACAGGGTGGATTGTATGGCTACACCTTC. The chain joins TRBV27 to TRBJ1-2; 8 bases align to TRBD1. J lost 5 bases, V lost 3 bases, and 11 bases had no gene match. The CDR3 covers 16 residues. Germline V gene sequence: CDR1 MNHEY, CDR2 SMNVEV (reference sequence).

In DNA form, the CDR3 reads TGTGCCAGCAGTACCCCCCACGCAGGCTATGGCTACACCTTC. It encodes CASSTPHAGYGYTF. The V call is TRBV28, the J call TRBJ1-2; no clear D gene. CDR3 size: 14 residues. The germline gives CDR1 MDHEN, CDR2 SYDVKM. Trimming left V 5 bases short and J 4 bases short, with 14 bases between.

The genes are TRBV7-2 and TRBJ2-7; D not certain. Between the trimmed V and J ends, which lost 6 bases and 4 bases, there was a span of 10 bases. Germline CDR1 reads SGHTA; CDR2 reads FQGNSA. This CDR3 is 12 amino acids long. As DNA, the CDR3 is TGTGCCAGCAGTTCGGACCATTACGAGCAGTACTTC. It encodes CASSSDHYEQYF.

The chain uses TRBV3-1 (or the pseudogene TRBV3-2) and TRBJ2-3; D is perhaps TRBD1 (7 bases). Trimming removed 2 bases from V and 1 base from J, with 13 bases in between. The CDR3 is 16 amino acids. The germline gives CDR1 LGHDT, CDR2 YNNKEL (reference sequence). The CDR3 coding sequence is TGTGCCAGCAGCCAACGCGGAGGGGGCCGCACAGATACGCAGTATTTT. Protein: CASSQRGGGRTDTQYF.

CDR3 amino acids: CASSLRKTGYTGELFF. CDR3 DNA sequence: TGTGCCAGCAGTTTAAGGAAGACAGGGTACACCGGGGAGCTGTTTTTT. V and J are TRBV27 and TRBJ2-2; 7 bases match TRBD1. The V and J ends lost 2 bases and 3 bases, in that order; junction bases with no gene match: 6. CDR3 size: 16 residues. In germline, CDR1 is MNHEY, CDR2 SMNVEV (reference sequence).

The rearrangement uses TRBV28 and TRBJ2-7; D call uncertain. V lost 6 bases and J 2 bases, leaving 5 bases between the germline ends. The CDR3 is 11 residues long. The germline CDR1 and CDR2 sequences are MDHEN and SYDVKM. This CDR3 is CASSHTYEQYF. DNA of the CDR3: TGTGCCAGCAGCCACACCTACGAGCAGTACTTC. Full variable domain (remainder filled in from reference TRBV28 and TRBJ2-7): DVKVTQSSRYLVKRTGEKVFLECVQDMDHENMFWYRQDPGLGLRLIYFSYDVKMKEKGDIPEGYSVSREKKERFSLILESASTNQTSMYLCASSHTYEQYFGPGTRLTVT.

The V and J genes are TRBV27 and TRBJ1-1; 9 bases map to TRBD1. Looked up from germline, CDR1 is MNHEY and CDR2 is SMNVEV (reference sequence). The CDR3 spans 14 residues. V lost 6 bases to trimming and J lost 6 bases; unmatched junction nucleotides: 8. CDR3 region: CASSVGQGRPEAFF. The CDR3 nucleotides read TGTGCCAGCAGCGTAGGACAGGGGAGACCTGAAGCTTTCTTT.

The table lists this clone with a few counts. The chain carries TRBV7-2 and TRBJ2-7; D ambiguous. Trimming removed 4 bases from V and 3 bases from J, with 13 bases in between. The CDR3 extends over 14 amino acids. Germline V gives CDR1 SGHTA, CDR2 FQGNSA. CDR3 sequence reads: CASSSGLGYYEQYF. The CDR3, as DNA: TGTGCCAGCAGCTCTGGCCTAGGCTACTACGAGCAGTACTTC.

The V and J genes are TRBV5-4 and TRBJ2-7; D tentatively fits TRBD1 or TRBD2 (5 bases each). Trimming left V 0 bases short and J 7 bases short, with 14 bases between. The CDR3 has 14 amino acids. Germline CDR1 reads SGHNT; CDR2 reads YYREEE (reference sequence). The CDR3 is CASSLGQGEREQYF. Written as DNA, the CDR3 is TGTGCCAGCAGCTTGGGGCAGGGAGAAAGGGAGCAGTACTTC.

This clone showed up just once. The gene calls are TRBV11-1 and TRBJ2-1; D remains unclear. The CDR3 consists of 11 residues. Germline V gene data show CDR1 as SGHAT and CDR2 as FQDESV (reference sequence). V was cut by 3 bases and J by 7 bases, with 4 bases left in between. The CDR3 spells CASSFGNEQFF. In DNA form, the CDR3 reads TGTGCCAGCAGCTTCGGAAATGAGCAGTTCTTC.

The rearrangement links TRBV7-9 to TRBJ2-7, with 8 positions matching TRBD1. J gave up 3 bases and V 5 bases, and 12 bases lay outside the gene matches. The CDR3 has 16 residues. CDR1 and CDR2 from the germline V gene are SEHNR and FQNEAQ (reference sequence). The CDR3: CASSIRQGATIYEQYF. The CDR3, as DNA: TGTGCCAGCAGCATCCGGCAGGGGGCGACAATCTACGAGCAGTACTTC.

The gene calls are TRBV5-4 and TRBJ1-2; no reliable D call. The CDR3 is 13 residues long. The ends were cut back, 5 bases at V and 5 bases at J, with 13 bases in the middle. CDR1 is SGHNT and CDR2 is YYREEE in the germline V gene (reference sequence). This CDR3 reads CASRLMGSYGYTF. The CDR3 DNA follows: TGTGCCAGCAGATTGATGGGTTCTTATGGCTACACCTTC. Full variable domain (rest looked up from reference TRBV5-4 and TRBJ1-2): ETGVTQSPTHLIKTRGQQVTLRCSSQSGHNTVSWYQQALGQGPQFIFQYYREEENGRGNFPPRFSGLQFPNYSSELNVNALELDDSALYLCASRLMGSYGYTFGSGTRLTVV.

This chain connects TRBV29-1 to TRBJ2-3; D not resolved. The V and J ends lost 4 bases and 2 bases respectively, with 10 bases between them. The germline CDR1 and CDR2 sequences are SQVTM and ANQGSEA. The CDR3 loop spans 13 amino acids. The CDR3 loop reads CSVGPQLTDTQYF. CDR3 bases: TGCAGCGTTGGACCTCAACTCACAGATACGCAGTATTTT.

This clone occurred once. The DNA of the CDR3 is TGCGCCAGCAGCTTGGAGGCAGGAGGAAACACCATATATTTT. Translation: CASSLEAGGNTIYF. V and J are TRBV5-1 and TRBJ1-3, with unresolved D. The V end was cut by 0 bases, the J end by 4 bases, with 8 bases between. The CDR3 consists of 14 residues. Germline lookup yields CDR1 SGHRS and CDR2 YFSETQ.

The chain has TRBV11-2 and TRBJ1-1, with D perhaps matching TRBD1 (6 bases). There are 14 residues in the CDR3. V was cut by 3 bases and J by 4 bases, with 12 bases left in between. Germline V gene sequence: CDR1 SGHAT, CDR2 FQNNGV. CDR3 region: CASSFQGRGTEAFF. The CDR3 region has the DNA TGTGCCAGCAGCTTTCAGGGGAGGGGCACTGAAGCTTTCTTT.

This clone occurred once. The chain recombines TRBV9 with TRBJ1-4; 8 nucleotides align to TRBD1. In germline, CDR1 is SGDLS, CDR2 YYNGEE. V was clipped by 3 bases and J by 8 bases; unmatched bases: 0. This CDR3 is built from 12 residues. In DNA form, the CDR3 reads TGTGCCAGCAGCGGGGACAGGGAAAAACTGTTTTTT. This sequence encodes CASSGDREKLFF.

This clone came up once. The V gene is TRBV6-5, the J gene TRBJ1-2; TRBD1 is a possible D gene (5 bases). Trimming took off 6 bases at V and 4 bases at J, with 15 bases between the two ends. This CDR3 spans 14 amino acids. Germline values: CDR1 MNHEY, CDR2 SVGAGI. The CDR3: CASSADKSTYGYTF. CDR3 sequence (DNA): TGTGCCAGCAGCGCGGACAAGAGCACCTATGGCTACACCTTC.

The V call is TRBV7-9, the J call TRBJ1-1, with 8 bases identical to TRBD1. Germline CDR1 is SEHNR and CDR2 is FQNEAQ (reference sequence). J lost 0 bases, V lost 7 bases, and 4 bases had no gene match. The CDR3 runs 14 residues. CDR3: CASTLTGVNTEAFF. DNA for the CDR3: TGTGCCAGCACCCTGACAGGGGTGAACACTGAAGCTTTCTTT. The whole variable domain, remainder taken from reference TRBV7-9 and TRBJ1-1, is DTGVSQNPRHKITKRGQNVTFRCDPISEHNRLYWYRQTLGQGPEFLTYFQNEAQLEKSRLLSDRFSAERPKGSFSTLEIQRTEQGDSAMYLCASTLTGVNTEAFFGQGTRLTVV.

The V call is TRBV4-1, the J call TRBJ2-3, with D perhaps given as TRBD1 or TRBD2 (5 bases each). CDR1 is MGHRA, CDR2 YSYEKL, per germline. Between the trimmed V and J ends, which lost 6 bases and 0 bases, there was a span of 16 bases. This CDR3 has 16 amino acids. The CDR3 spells CASRLRDAQSTDTQYF. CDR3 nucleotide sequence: TGCGCCAGCAGACTGAGGGACGCCCAAAGCACAGATACGCAGTATTTT.

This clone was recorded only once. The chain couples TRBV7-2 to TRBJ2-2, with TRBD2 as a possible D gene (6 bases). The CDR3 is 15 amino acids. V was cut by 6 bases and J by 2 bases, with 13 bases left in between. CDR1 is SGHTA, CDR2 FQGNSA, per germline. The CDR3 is CASSIRGLNTGELFF. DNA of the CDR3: TGTGCCAGCAGTATCCGGGGACTTAACACCGGGGAGCTGTTTTTT.

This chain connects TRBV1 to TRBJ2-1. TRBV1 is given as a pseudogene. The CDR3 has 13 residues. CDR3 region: CTRGPSLYNEQFF. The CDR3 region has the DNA TGCACCAGGGGACCTTCTCTTTACAATGAGCAGTTCTTC.

Written as DNA, the CDR3 is TGTGCCAGCATCAAGGGGTACCAAGAGACCCAGTACTTC. Translated: CASIKGYQETQYF. V usage is TRBV7-8 and J usage is TRBJ2-5, with a possible D match to TRBD1 (5 bases). This CDR3 contains 13 residues. CDR1 SGHVS and CDR2 FQNEAQ come from the germline V gene. V was cut by 7 bases and J by 0 bases, with 9 bases left in between.

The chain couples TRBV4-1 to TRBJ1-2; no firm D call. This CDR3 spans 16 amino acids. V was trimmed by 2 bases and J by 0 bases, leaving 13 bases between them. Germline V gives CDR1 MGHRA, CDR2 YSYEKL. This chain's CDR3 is CASSQPAAGTNYGYTF. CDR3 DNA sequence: TGCGCCAGCAGCCAACCGGCGGCAGGAACTAACTATGGCTACACCTTC.

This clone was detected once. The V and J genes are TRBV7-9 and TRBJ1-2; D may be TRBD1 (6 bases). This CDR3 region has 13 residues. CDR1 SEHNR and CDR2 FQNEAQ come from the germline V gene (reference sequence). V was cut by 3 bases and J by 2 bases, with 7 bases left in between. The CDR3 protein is CASSLDSNYGYTF. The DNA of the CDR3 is TGTGCCAGCAGCTTGGACAGCAACTATGGCTACACCTTC.